One sample yielded the 26 T cell receptor beta chains listed below, sequenced in a study of OX40 agonist ivuxolimab in advanced cancers. Assay: immunoSEQ multiplex PCR; the TCRdb copy retains only in-frame clones and omits some. The sample has about 120,000 clones; roughly nine tenths are singletons. The starting material was CD4+ or CD8+ T cells sorted from blood, obtained in a trial of the OX40 agonist ivuxolimab. These receptors all come from an adult with an advanced solid tumor such as melanoma, head and neck, liver or kidney cancer.

This clone appeared once. The chain recombines TRBV20-1 with TRBJ1-2, with D tentatively TRBD1 (6 bases). CDR3 length: 10 amino acids. The germline V gene has CDR1 DFQATT and CDR2 SNEGSKA (reference sequence). V dropped 5 bases and J dropped 12 bases, with 13 bases sitting between them. The CDR3 sequence: CSAPDRLDTF. CDR3 DNA: TGCAGTGCTCCCGACAGGTTGGACACCTTC.

The chain employs TRBV5-1 and TRBJ1-1; 7 positions agree with TRBD1. Looked up from germline, CDR1 is SGHRS and CDR2 is YFSETQ. The CDR3 contains 14 residues. The V segment lost 7 bases and the J segment 1 base; nucleotides outside the gene matches: 7. Here the CDR3 reads CASSRQGSNTEAFF. The CDR3 DNA sequence: TGCGCCAGCTCCAGACAGGGATCGAACACTGAAGCTTTCTTT. The full variable domain, its missing parts supplied by reference TRBV5-1 and TRBJ1-1, is KAGVTQTPRYLIKTRGQQVTLSCSPISGHRSVSWYQQTPGQGLQFLFEYFSETQRNKGNFPGRFSGRQFSNSRSEMNVSTLELGDSALYLCASSRQGSNTEAFFGQGTRLTVV.

The chain is built from TRBV9 and TRBJ1-2, with D uncertain. The V end lost 5 bases, the J end lost 3 bases, and 14 bases lay between the germline ends. Germline V lookup: CDR1 SGDLS, CDR2 YYNGEE. This CDR3 has 14 residues. The CDR3 reads CASSSPPVDYGYTF. CDR3 coding DNA: TGTGCCAGCAGTTCCCCCCCAGTTGACTATGGCTACACCTTC.

The V call is TRBV19, the J call TRBJ2-1; possibly TRBD2 for D (6 bases). The CDR3 extends over 13 amino acids. Between the trimmed V and J ends, which lost 5 bases and 4 bases, there was a span of 9 bases. CDR1 and CDR2 from the germline V gene are LNHDA and SQIVND (reference sequence). The CDR3 nucleotides read TGTGCCAGTAGTGCGGGGAGGTACAATGAGCAGTTCTTC. Translation: CASSAGRYNEQFF.

This chain joins TRBV7-2 and TRBJ2-1; D unclear. The germline V and J ends were trimmed by 1 base and 13 bases, with 11 bases remaining between them. This CDR3 region has 12 residues. CDR1 SGHTA and CDR2 FQGNSA come from the germline V gene. The CDR3 bases are TGTGCCAGCAGCTTAGATCGGTCCTTTCAGTTCTTC. Its protein product is CASSLDRSFQFF.

The chain carries TRBV28 and TRBJ1-5; D gene uncertain. The CDR3 length is 15 residues. Germline V lookup: CDR1 MDHEN, CDR2 SYDVKM. V lost 3 bases to trimming and J lost 7 bases, with 16 bases between them. The CDR3 sequence is CASSFLTETGQPQHF. The CDR3 bases are TGTGCCAGCAGTTTTCTTACGGAGACGGGCCAGCCCCAGCATTTT.

Remarks on this clone: Other DNA sequences from this sample encode an identical CDR3 as well. The chain is built from TRBV5-1 and TRBJ2-7; tentatively, D is TRBD2 (6 bases). Germline V gene lookup returns CDR1 SGHRS and CDR2 YFSETQ. V lost 0 bases to trimming and J lost 6 bases, with 10 bases between them. The CDR3 consists of 13 residues. CDR3 DNA: TGCGCCAGCAGCTTGGAGGCGGGGAGCGAGCAGTACTTC. As protein: CASSLEAGSEQYF.

V is TRBV27 and J is TRBJ1-6; D perhaps matches TRBD1 (6 bases). V gave up 2 bases and J gave up 7 bases, with 12 bases separating them. Per the germline V gene, CDR1 is MNHEY and CDR2 is SMNVEV (reference sequence). CDR3 length: 15 residues. CDR3 amino acids: CASSLRGAQNSPLHF. DNA of the CDR3: TGTGCCAGCAGTTTAAGGGGGGCGCAGAATTCACCCCTCCACTTT.

This chain links TRBV6-1 with TRBJ2-1; 7 bases line up with TRBD2. The CDR3 is 17 residues long. The germline V gene encodes CDR1 MNHNS and CDR2 SASEGT. The ends lost 1 base at V and 5 bases at J; junction bases unmatched: 11. CDR3 nucleotide sequence: TGTGCCAGCAGTGAAGAACTGTGGGCTAGCGGAAACAATGAGCAGTTCTTC. Translation: CASSEELWASGNNEQFF.

The rearrangement links TRBV27 to TRBJ1-2, with D perhaps matching TRBD1 (6 bases). Between the trimmed V and J ends, which lost 2 bases and 2 bases, there was a span of 9 bases. The CDR3 extends over 14 amino acids. Germline CDR1 and CDR2: MNHEY and SMNVEV (reference sequence). In nucleotides, the CDR3 is TGTGCCAGCAGTTTAGGAGGGGGAAACTATGGCTACACCTTC. This sequence encodes CASSLGGGNYGYTF.

The chain carries TRBV28 and TRBJ2-7; 8 bases are a match to TRBD1. This CDR3 region has 16 residues. With V trimmed by 7 bases and J by 5 bases, 16 bases remained unmatched. The germline V gene encodes CDR1 MDHEN and CDR2 SYDVKM. The CDR3 is CASTGPAGQAAHEQYF. CDR3 sequence (DNA): TGTGCCAGCACGGGCCCGGCGGGACAGGCCGCCCACGAGCAGTACTTC.

V is TRBV5-5 and J is TRBJ2-2; D may be TRBD1 (5 bases). Germline CDR1 and CDR2: SGHKS and YYEKEE (reference sequence). The length of the CDR3 is 15 residues. Trimming removed 2 bases at V and 2 bases at J, with 10 bases between. The CDR3: CASSFGRVNTGELFF. Here the CDR3 DNA reads TGTGCCAGCAGCTTCGGCAGGGTAAACACCGGGGAGCTGTTTTTT.

This sequence joins TRBV4-2 and TRBJ2-3; D is unresolved. The V gene lost 4 bases and the J gene lost 3 bases, with 14 bases spanning the gap. Germline loops: CDR1 LGHNA, CDR2 YNFKEQ. The CDR3 sequence is 15 residues long. This CDR3 reads CASSPLGPRTDTQYF. As DNA, the CDR3 is TGTGCCAGCAGCCCGCTGGGTCCTAGGACAGATACGCAGTATTTT.

The V call is TRBV5-3, the J call TRBJ1-5; D remains ambiguous. TRBV5-3 is identified as an open reading frame with a role that is uncertain. The V and J ends lost 2 bases and 5 bases respectively, with 11 bases between them. The CDR3 contains 14 residues. The DNA of the CDR3 is TGTGCCAGAAGCTTAGGGATACTGCATCAGCCCCAGCATTTT. As protein: CARSLGILHQPQHF.

The CDR3 reads CASRPSPAPDTQYF. CDR3 coding DNA: TGTGCCAGCAGACCGTCCCCAGCTCCAGATACGCAGTATTTT. The chain has TRBV7-2 and TRBJ2-3, with D hard to call. Trimming removed 6 bases at V and 4 bases at J, with 14 bases between. The germline V gene has CDR1 SGHTA and CDR2 FQGNSA. CDR3 length equals 14 residues.

The chain combines TRBV18 with TRBJ2-3, with D possibly matching TRBD2 (6 bases). V was cut by 0 bases and J by 2 bases, with 9 bases left in between. The CDR3 length is 15 residues. In germline, CDR1 is KGHSH, CDR2 LQKENI. In DNA form, the CDR3 reads TGTGCCAGCTCACCACCTCGCGGGGCCACAGATACGCAGTATTTT. It yields the protein CASSPPRGATDTQYF.

V and J are TRBV7-8 and TRBJ1-5; D unclear. CDR1 and CDR2 (germline): SGHVS, FQNEAQ. Trimming cost V 1 base and J 7 bases, with 8 bases left between them. There are 13 residues in the CDR3. The CDR3 bases are TGTGCCAGCAGCTTAGAACAGAACCAGCCCCAGCATTTT. Translating gives CASSLEQNQPQHF.

Details on this clone: Other DNA sequences in this sample translate to the same CDR3. The V call is TRBV28, the J call TRBJ1-2, with 7 bases matching TRBD1. The CDR3 is made up of 13 amino acids. The V and J ends lost 3 bases and 4 bases, in that order; junction bases with no gene match: 2. Germline CDR1 reads MDHEN; CDR2 reads SYDVKM. Here the CDR3 reads CASSFNRGYGYTF. CDR3 DNA: TGTGCCAGCAGTTTCAACAGGGGCTATGGCTACACCTTC.

The chain joins TRBV19 to TRBJ1-2; D might be TRBD1 (6 bases). V shed 5 bases and J shed 5 bases, with 21 bases lying between them. Germline CDR1 is LNHDA and CDR2 is SQIVND (reference sequence). CDR3 size: 16 residues. The CDR3 DNA reads as TGTGCCAGTAGTCCAATGCGGGTACAGGGCGCTTATGGCTACACCTTC. This gives the protein CASSPMRVQGAYGYTF.

This chain links TRBV6-1 with TRBJ2-3; D is unresolved. The V gene lost 2 bases and the J gene lost 3 bases, with 3 bases spanning the gap. Germline CDR1 and CDR2: MNHNS and SASEGT. The CDR3 sequence is 12 residues long. CDR3 in amino acids: CASSEKTDTQYF. CDR3 coding DNA: TGTGCCAGCAGTGAAAAGACAGATACGCAGTATTTT.

About this clone itself: At one end the junction does not follow the germline gene, possibly because of a read error. In the same sample, other DNA sequences code for this CDR3. The rearrangement links TRBV7-8 to TRBJ1-1; D gene ambiguous. The CDR3 length is 12 residues. Per germline, CDR1 SGHVS and CDR2 FQNEAQ. CDR3 sequence (DNA): TGTGCCAGCAGTTTAGTGAACACTGAAGCTTTCTTT. Translating it yields CASSLVNTEAFF.

The J gene is TRBJ2-2, the V gene TRBV6-5; TRBD1 is a possible D gene (6 bases). The germline V and J ends were trimmed by 6 bases and 0 bases, with 11 bases remaining between them. The CDR3 contains 15 residues. Germline V gene lookup returns CDR1 MNHEY and CDR2 SVGAGI. The CDR3 reads CASRTQGPNTGELFF. The CDR3 DNA sequence: TGTGCCAGCAGGACACAGGGCCCGAACACCGGGGAGCTGTTTTTT.

V and J are TRBV10-3 and TRBJ1-1; D remains unclear. The CDR3 runs 14 residues. V was cut by 6 bases and J by 1 base, with 12 bases left in between. Germline V CDR1 and CDR2: ENHRY, SYGVKD. The CDR3 reads CAIRASGRNTEAFF. In DNA form, the CDR3 reads TGTGCCATCAGGGCCAGTGGAAGGAACACTGAAGCTTTCTTT.

This chain connects TRBV18 to TRBJ2-6; D gene ambiguous. CDR3 length equals 16 residues. Germline lookup yields CDR1 KGHSH and CDR2 LQKENI. V dropped 7 bases and J dropped 2 bases, with 15 bases sitting between them. The CDR3 here is CASFRDYLTGANVLTF. In DNA, the CDR3 is TGTGCCAGCTTTAGAGATTATCTCACTGGGGCCAACGTCCTGACTTTC.

V usage is TRBV30 and J usage is TRBJ2-5; the D is unclear. The length of the CDR3 is 15 residues. V lost 1 base and J lost 2, with 14 bases in between. Germline V lookup: CDR1 GTSNPN, CDR2 SVGIG (reference sequence). The CDR3 loop reads CAWSEGPLLQETQYF. The DNA for the CDR3 is TGTGCCTGGAGTGAAGGGCCTCTCCTTCAAGAGACCCAGTACTTC.

The chain carries TRBV9 and TRBJ2-3; 9 nucleotides align to TRBD2. Germline assignment: CDR1 SGDLS and CDR2 YYNGEE. This CDR3 has 16 residues. The trim removed 0 bases at V and 0 bases at J, leaving 2 bases unmatched. CDR3 coding DNA: TGTGCCAGCAGCGTAGAGCGGGGGGTTAGCACAGATACGCAGTATTTT. Translating it yields CASSVERGVSTDTQYF.